The following is a TCR beta chain sequence with its context. No antigen is known for it. TCRdb's table, derived via immunoSEQ multiplex PCR, lists solely in-frame clones and lacks some. This table has around 120,000 clones, about 90% appearing once. The data originate from a study of T cell responses to AZD1222 COVID-19 vaccine. About the study: Pooled together were second doses at about 4 or about 12 weeks.

Overall study results and limits: Unmutated variant regions reportedly attract nearly half of all spike-specific TCRs. Donors in the cohort were predominantly white British and more often female, and clonal diversity was possibly underestimated. Two doses of AZD1222 preceded a rise in Spike-specific TCR breadth and depth.

The CDR3 totals 16 residues. Trimming cost V 5 bases and J 0 bases, with 14 bases left between them. Germline values: CDR1 MDHEN, CDR2 SYDVKM. V usage is TRBV28 and J usage is TRBJ1-3; D ambiguous. The sample consisted of peripheral blood, taken on day 0 of AZD1222 vaccination. This TCR was recovered from an adult in good health. CDR3 amino acids: CASSGSDTYSGNTIYF. CDR3 sequence (DNA): TGTGCCAGCAGTGGAAGCGACACATACTCTGGAAACACCATATATTTT.